The 13 T cell receptor beta chains reported below all come from one sample, sequenced in a study of T cells in Graves' hyperthyroidism and ophthalmopathy. The investigators amplified TCR beta CDR3 regions from RNA transcripts. Carried out on the TCR CDR3, a first-round RT-PCR used the HTBI primer set. TCRdb re-called the multiplex PCR reads with MiXCR, one entry per CDR3 protein. The sample contains hundreds of thousands of distinct CDR3 sequences, around 15% of which appear only once. The source material was blood. The receptors were sampled from a man aged 18 to 30 with Graves' ophthalmopathy.

The table lists this clonotype with many counts. The rearrangement links TRBV12-3 or TRBV12-4 to TRBJ2-5; D is unresolved. The germline V and J ends were trimmed by 3 bases and 7 bases, with 9 bases remaining between them. This CDR3 has 12 amino acids. The CDR3 is CASSLGWVTQYF. The CDR3 nucleotides are TGTGCCAGCAGTTTGGGGTGGGTGACCCAGTACTTC.

This clonotype was seen only a few times. This chain connects TRBV3-1 to TRBJ1-6; 8 bases match TRBD1. With V trimmed by 2 bases and J by 8 bases, 8 bases remained unmatched. Germline CDR1 LGHDT, CDR2 YNNKEL (reference sequence). This CDR3 is 16 amino acids long. Here the CDR3 reads CASSQHQGAGYSPLHF. For the CDR3, the DNA is TGTGCCAGCAGCCAACATCAGGGGGCTGGCTATTCACCCCTCCACTTT.

V gene TRBV2 combines with J gene TRBJ1-6; unclear D gene. The V end lost 6 bases, the J end lost 14 bases, and 14 bases lay between the germline ends. Germline CDR1 and CDR2: SNHLY and FYNNEI. This CDR3 region has 12 residues. In DNA, the CDR3 is TGTGCCAGCAGCTGGGCCCCTCCCACCCTCCACTTT. This translates into CASSWAPPTLHF. Complete variable domain (other parts from reference TRBV2 and TRBJ1-6): EPEVTQTPSHQVTQMGQEVILRCVPISNHLYFYWYRQILGQKVEFLVSFYNNEISEKSEIFDDQFSVERPDGSNFTLKIRSTKLEDSAMYFCASSWAPPTLHFGNGTRLTVT.

This chain uses TRBV4-1 with TRBJ1-1; D possibly corresponds to TRBD1 (5 bases). The CDR3 consists of 14 residues. Germline lookup yields CDR1 MGHRA and CDR2 YSYEKL. Between the trimmed V and J ends, which lost 8 bases and 3 bases, there was a span of 16 bases. The CDR3 loop reads CASRRVAGHTEAFF. CDR3 sequence (DNA): TGCGCCAGCCGGCGGGTGGCAGGGCACACTGAAGCTTTCTTT.

As regards this clonotype: This may come from a read error, since a much larger clone is one base off. This sequence joins TRBV11-3 and TRBJ1-1; D unresolved. In germline, CDR1 is SGHNT, CDR2 YENEEA. CDR3 length: 14 residues. CDR3 nucleotide sequence: TGTGCCAGCGGCTTAGACGCAGAGAACACTGAAGCTTTCTTT. Its protein product is CASGLDAENTEAFF.

This clonotype was counted at least ten times. J is TRBJ2-1 and V is TRBV7-8; 12 bases are shared with TRBD2. CDR1 is SGHVS, CDR2 FQNEAQ, per germline. The CDR3 extends over 16 amino acids. V gave up 5 bases and J gave up 6 bases; unmatched junction bases: 8. The DNA for the CDR3 is TGTGCCAGCAGCCCCAATCTAGCGGGGGGGCGCAATGAGCAGTTCTTC. Amino acid sequence: CASSPNLAGGRNEQFF.

This clonotype was observed many times. The chain has TRBV20-1 and TRBJ2-5, with 8 positions matching TRBD2. This CDR3 region has 14 residues. The ends lost 3 bases at V and 7 bases at J; junction bases unmatched: 10. Germline values: CDR1 DFQATT, CDR2 SNEGSKA (reference sequence). As DNA, the CDR3 is TGCAGTGCTAGCCCTGAGCGGGAGCTGCGGACCCAGTACTTC. It encodes CSASPERELRTQYF.

This clonotype has at least ten counts. This chain joins TRBV13 and TRBJ1-1; the D is unclear. The CDR3 contains 15 residues. Germline CDR1 and CDR2: PRHDT and FYEKMQ (reference sequence). The ends were cut back, 5 bases at V and 0 bases at J, with 13 bases in the middle. The CDR3, as DNA: TGTGCCAGCAGCGTCAGTGGCCAGCTGAACACTGAAGCTTTCTTT. The encoded protein is CASSVSGQLNTEAFF.

The gene calls are TRBV3-1 and TRBJ2-7; no clear D gene. In germline, CDR1 is LGHDT, CDR2 YNNKEL (reference sequence). The CDR3 totals 12 residues. Trimming removed 7 bases at V and 5 bases at J, with 12 bases between. Here the CDR3 DNA reads TGTGCCAGCACCAACCTGGGCAACGAGCAGTACTTC. Its translation is CASTNLGNEQYF.

This clonotype came up a few times. The J gene is TRBJ2-7, the V gene TRBV19; TRBD2 aligns across 12 bases. J gave up 2 bases and V 5 bases, and 10 bases lay outside the gene matches. The CDR3 contains 17 residues. Germline CDR1 is LNHDA and CDR2 is SQIVND (reference sequence). CDR3 sequence: CASSSPWTSGTTYEQYF. Written as DNA, the CDR3 is TGTGCCAGTAGTTCTCCTTGGACTAGCGGGACCACCTACGAGCAGTACTTC.

The chain employs TRBV19 and TRBJ1-5, with 9 bases lining up with TRBD1. Losses at the gene ends were 6 bases for V and 5 bases for J; bases not matched to a gene: 8. Germline CDR1 LNHDA, CDR2 SQIVND (reference sequence). The length of the CDR3 is 15 residues. CDR3 sequence reads: CASSIDRGGDQPQHF. The CDR3 DNA sequence: TGTGCCAGTAGCATCGACAGGGGGGGGGATCAGCCCCAGCATTTT.

This clonotype was counted ten times or more. V and J are TRBV14 and TRBJ2-3, with D possibly being TRBD2 (6 bases). Trimming pared 1 base from V and 3 bases from J, leaving 8 bases between. This CDR3 is built from 14 residues. Germline CDR1 SGHDN, CDR2 FVKESK. The CDR3: CASSQAGETDTQYF. CDR3 DNA sequence: TGTGCCAGCAGCCAAGCGGGGGAAACAGATACGCAGTATTTT.

This clonotype occurred many times. The rearrangement uses TRBV11-2 and TRBJ1-6, with D possibly matching TRBD1 (5 bases). The germline gives CDR1 SGHAT, CDR2 FQNNGV. Trimming shortened V by 2 bases and J by 11 bases, and 13 bases separated the two germline ends. This CDR3 is built from 14 residues. The CDR3 here is CASSLSAGWAPLHF. As DNA, the CDR3 is TGTGCCAGCAGCTTATCGGCAGGGTGGGCACCCCTCCACTTT. The entire variable domain, with the rest obtained from reference TRBV11-2 and TRBJ1-6, is as follows: EAGVAQSPRYKIIEKRQSVAFWCNPISGHATLYWYQQILGQGPKLLIQFQNNGVVDDSQLPKDRFSAERLKGVDSTLKIQPAKLEDSAVYLCASSLSAGWAPLHFGNGTRLTVT.